This T cell receptor beta chain was identified during a study of cytomegalovirus exposure and HLA in healthy donors. General study findings and limits: Earlier analysis looked at TCR beta V segments, and most were productive about 87% or about 30% of the time. Sequencing had likely introduced a cluster of highly shared sequence variants as an artifact.

CDR1 is MDHEN and CDR2 is SYDVKM in the germline V gene. CDR3 length: 15 amino acids. The trim removed 4 bases at V and 0 bases at J, leaving 2 bases unmatched. For this clone: The target antigen is unknown.

The PCR employed 60 Vbeta primers together with 13 Jbeta primers. Measured with immunoSEQ multiplex PCR; TCRdb has only the in-frame clones, and not every one. In the table there are 120,000 or so clones, about 81% of which are singletons. The origin of this receptor is a woman aged 40 to 55 in good health and CMV-seropositive. Sample: PBMCs. V is TRBV28 and J is TRBJ1-3; 8 bases fit TRBD1. CDR3 in DNA: TGTGCCAGCAGTTCGGGGACAGGCTCTGGAAACACCATATATTTT. The encoded protein is CASSSGTGSGNTIYF.